The rows below give T cell receptor beta chains drawn from one sample of a study of T cells after yellow fever vaccination. Via MiXCR, TCRdb re-called the 5' RACE reads, giving one row per CDR3 protein. The table includes about 240,000 distinct CDR3 sequences, about 7.1% detected once. The source material was CD4+ T cells sorted from PBMCs, sampled 15 days after the yellow fever booster vaccination. The receptors were sampled from a young man who received the YFV17D yellow fever vaccine. Both conserved end residues are part of each CDR3. A D gene is named only where the DNA matches it firmly. Expanded clones are given a class, and other clones once, few, many or no size at all.

-	TRBV20-1	-	TRBJ1-1	CSAPKDGYTEAFF	TGCAGTGCTCCAAAAGATGGTTACACTGAAGCTTTCTTT
many	TRBV5-1	-	TRBJ2-7	CASSSDLEQYF	TGCGCCAGCAGCTCGGACTTGGAGCAGTACTTC
many	TRBV15	-	TRBJ2-1	CATSLKDRFNEQFF	TGTGCCACCAGCTTGAAGGACCGTTTCAATGAGCAGTTCTTC
-	TRBV20-1	TRBD1	TRBJ2-1	CSARDQGARNEQFF	TGCAGTGCTAGAGATCAGGGGGCGAGGAATGAGCAGTTCTTC
many	TRBV12-3/TRBV12-4	TRBD2	TRBJ2-2	CASSLGGVKELFF	TGTGCCAGCTCCCTCGGGGGGGTCAAGGAGCTGTTTTTT
many	TRBV7-2	TRBD1	TRBJ2-1	CASSTGTGPYNEQFF	TGTGCCAGCAGCACAGGGACAGGGCCTTACAATGAGCAGTTCTTC
-	TRBV2	-	TRBJ2-6	CASSEDVTISGANVLTF	TGTGCCAGCAGTGAAGATGTGACGATCTCTGGGGCCAACGTCCTGACTTTC
many	TRBV14	-	TRBJ1-1	CASSRTGAFF	TGTGCCAGCAGCCGGACTGGAGCTTTCTTT
-	TRBV20-1	-	TRBJ2-7	CSARRMGAGYEQYF	TGCAGTGCTAGAAGAATGGGGGCAGGTTACGAGCAGTACTTC
-	TRBV29-1	-	TRBJ1-4	CSARVGEKLFF	TGCAGCGCTAGGGTGGGGGAAAAACTGTTTTTT
few	TRBV5-1	-	TRBJ1-2	CASSQGGPGGYTF	TGCGCCAGCAGCCAAGGGGGTCCTGGCGGCTACACCTTC
many	TRBV7-2	TRBD1	TRBJ1-3	CASSARTGGGNTIYF	TGTGCCAGCAGCGCCCGGACAGGGGGAGGAAACACCATATATTTT
-	TRBV28	-	TRBJ2-7	CASSLLLGNEQYF	TGTGCCAGCAGTTTATTACTAGGCAACGAGCAGTACTTC
few	TRBV12-3/TRBV12-4	TRBD1	TRBJ1-1	CASSFGTAQAFF	TGTGCCAGCAGTTTTGGGACAGCCCAAGCTTTCTTT
-	TRBV20-1	-	TRBJ2-1	CSGCTPQGNEQFF	TGCAGTGGTTGTACACCCCAAGGAAATGAGCAGTTCTTC
-	TRBV18	-	TRBJ1-6	CASAPPMRGSLHF	TGTGCCAGCGCCCCCCCGATGCGGGGGTCCCTCCACTTT
few	TRBV20-1	-	TRBJ2-3	CSASQTARDTQYF	TGCAGTGCTAGCCAGACTGCTCGCGATACGCAGTATTTT
many	TRBV6-6	-	TRBJ2-1	CASSTQNSLEQFF	TGTGCCAGCAGCACCCAGAACTCCCTTGAGCAGTTCTTC
few	TRBV14	TRBD2	TRBJ2-7	CASSQELAATYEQYF	TGTGCCAGCAGCCAAGAACTAGCGGCAACCTACGAGCAGTACTTC
few	TRBV5-1	-	TRBJ2-3	CASSQNRASTDTQYF	TGCGCCAGCAGCCAGAACAGGGCCTCCACAGATACGCAGTATTTT
-	TRBV4-3	-	TRBJ2-3	CASSQEGAPRTDTQYF	TGCGCCAGCAGCCAAGAAGGCGCCCCGAGGACAGATACGCAGTATTTT
-	TRBV20-1	-	TRBJ2-7	CSARGTQAYEQYF	TGCAGTGCTAGAGGGACCCAAGCCTACGAGCAGTACTTC
many	TRBV21-1	-	TRBJ2-5	CASSKSPRGETQYF	TGTGCCAGCAGCAAAAGCCCTCGGGGCGAGACCCAGTACTTC
-	TRBV6-5	-	TRBJ2-1	CASSYSRNEQFF	TGTGCCAGCAGTTACTCTCGGAATGAGCAGTTCTTC
-	TRBV15	-	TRBJ2-5	CATSRDWASQETQYF	TGTGCCACCAGCAGAGATTGGGCATCCCAAGAGACCCAGTACTTC
-	TRBV7-9	-	TRBJ2-6	CASSDTGPSGANVLTF	TGTGCCAGCAGCGATACAGGGCCGTCAGGGGCCAACGTCCTGACTTTC